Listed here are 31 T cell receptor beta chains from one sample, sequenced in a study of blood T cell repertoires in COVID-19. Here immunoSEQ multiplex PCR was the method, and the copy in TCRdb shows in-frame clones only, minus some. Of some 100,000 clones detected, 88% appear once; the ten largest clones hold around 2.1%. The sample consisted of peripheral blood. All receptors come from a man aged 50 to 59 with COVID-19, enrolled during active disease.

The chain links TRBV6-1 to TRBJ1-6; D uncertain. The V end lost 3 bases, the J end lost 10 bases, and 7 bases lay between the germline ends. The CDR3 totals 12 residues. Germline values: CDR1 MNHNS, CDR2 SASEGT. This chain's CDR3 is CASSDPGSPLHF. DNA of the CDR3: TGTGCCAGCAGTGATCCGGGGTCACCCCTCCACTTT.

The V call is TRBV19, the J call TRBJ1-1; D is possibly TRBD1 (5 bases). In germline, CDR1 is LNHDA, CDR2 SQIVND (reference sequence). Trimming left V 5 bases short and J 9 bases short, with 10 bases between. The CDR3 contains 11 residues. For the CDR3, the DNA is TGTGCCAGTAGTGCAGCAGGGAAAGCTTTCTTT. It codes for CASSAAGKAFF.

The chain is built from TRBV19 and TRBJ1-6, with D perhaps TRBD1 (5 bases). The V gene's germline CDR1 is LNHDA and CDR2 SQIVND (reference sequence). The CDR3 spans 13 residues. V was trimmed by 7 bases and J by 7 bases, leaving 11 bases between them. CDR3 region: CASTAGRNSPLHF. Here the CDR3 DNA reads TGTGCCAGTACAGCAGGGCGGAATTCACCCCTCCACTTT.

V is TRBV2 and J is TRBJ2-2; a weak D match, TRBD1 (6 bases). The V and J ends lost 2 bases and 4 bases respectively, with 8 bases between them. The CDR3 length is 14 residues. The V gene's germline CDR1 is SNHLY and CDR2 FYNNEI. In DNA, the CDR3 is TGTGCCAGCAGTGAAATGGGGGCCACCGGGGAGCTGTTTTTT. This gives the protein CASSEMGATGELFF.

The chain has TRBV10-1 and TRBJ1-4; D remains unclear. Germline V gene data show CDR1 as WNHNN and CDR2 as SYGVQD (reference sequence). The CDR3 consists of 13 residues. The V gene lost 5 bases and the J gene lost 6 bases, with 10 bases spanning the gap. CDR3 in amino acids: CASSRERYEKLFF. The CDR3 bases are TGCGCCAGCAGTCGGGAGCGTTATGAAAAACTGTTTTTT.

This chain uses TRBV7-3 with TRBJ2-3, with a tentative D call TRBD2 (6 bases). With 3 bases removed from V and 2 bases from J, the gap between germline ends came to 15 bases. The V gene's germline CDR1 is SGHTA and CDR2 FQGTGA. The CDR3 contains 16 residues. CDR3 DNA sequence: TGTGCCAGCAGCTTCGGTCTAGCGAAAATCACAGATACGCAGTATTTT. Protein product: CASSFGLAKITDTQYF. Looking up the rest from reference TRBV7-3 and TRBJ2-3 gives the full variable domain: GAGVSQTPSNKVTEKGKYVELRCDPISGHTALYWYRQSLGQGPEFLIYFQGTGAADDSGLPNDRFFAVRPEGSVSTLKIQRTERGDSAVYLCASSFGLAKITDTQYFGPGTRLTVL.

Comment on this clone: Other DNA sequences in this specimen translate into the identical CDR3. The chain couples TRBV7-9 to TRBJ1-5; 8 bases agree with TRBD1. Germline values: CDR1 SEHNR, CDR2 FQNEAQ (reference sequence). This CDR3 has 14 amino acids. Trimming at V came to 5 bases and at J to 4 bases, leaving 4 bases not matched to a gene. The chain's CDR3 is CASSQGTGNQPQHF. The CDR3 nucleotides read TGTGCCAGCAGCCAGGGGACAGGAAATCAGCCCCAGCATTTT.

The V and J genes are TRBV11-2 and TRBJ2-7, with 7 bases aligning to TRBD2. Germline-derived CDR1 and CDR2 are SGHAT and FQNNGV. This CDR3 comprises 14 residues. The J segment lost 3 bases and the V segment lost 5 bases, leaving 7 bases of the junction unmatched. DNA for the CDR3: TGTGCCAGCAGCCTCACCGGGACTAACTACGAGCAGTACTTC. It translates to CASSLTGTNYEQYF.

For the CDR3, the DNA is TGTGCCATGACTAGCGTAAACACCGGGGAGCTGTTTTTT. Amino acid sequence: CAMTSVNTGELFF. The gene calls are TRBV12-3 or TRBV12-4 and TRBJ2-2; TRBD2 matches at 8 bases. The CDR3 covers 13 residues. The V gene end was trimmed by 10 bases and the J gene end by 2 bases; junction bases not matched to a gene: 3.

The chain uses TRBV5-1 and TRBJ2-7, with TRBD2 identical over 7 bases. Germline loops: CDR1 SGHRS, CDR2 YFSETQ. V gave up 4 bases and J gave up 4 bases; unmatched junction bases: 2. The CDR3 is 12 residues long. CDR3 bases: TGCGCCAGCAGCCCCGGGGGGTACGAGCAGTACTTC. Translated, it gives CASSPGGYEQYF.

The CDR3 bases are TGTGCCAGCAGCCAAGTCACGGGGGAGCAGTACTTC. The encoded protein is CASSQVTGEQYF. The V and J genes are TRBV3-1 (or the pseudogene TRBV3-2) and TRBJ2-7, with D maybe TRBD2 (5 bases). Trimming shortened V by 1 base and J by 7 bases, and 8 bases separated the two germline ends. The germline gives CDR1 LGHDT, CDR2 YNNKEL (reference sequence). There are 12 residues in the CDR3.

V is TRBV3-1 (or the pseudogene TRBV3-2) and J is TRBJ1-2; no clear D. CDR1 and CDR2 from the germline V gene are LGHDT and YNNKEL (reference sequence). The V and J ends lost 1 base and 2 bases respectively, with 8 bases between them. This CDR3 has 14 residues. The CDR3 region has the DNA TGTGCCAGCAGCCAAGGGCCCAGGAACTATGGCTACACCTTC. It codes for CASSQGPRNYGYTF.

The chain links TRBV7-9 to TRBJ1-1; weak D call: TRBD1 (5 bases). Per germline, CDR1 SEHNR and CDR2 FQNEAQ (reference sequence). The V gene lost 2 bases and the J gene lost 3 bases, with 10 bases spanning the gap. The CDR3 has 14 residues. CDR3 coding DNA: TGTGCCAGCAGCTTAAAGAAGGGGTACACTGAAGCTTTCTTT. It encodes CASSLKKGYTEAFF.

The CDR3 here is CASRQGLAGGTDTQYF. In nucleotides, the CDR3 is TGTGCCAGCAGGCAAGGACTAGCGGGGGGAACAGATACGCAGTATTTT. The V call is TRBV9, the J call TRBJ2-3; the match to TRBD2 covers 14 bases. With 5 bases clipped from V and 3 bases from J, the junction kept 5 bases outside the gene matches. Per germline, CDR1 SGDLS and CDR2 YYNGEE. This CDR3 contains 16 residues.

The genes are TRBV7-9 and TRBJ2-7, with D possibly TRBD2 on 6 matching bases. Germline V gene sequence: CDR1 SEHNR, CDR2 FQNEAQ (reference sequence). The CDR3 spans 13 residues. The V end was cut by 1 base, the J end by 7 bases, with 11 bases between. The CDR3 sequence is CASSLGGVEEQYF. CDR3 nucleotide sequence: TGTGCCAGCAGCTTAGGGGGGGTCGAAGAGCAGTACTTC. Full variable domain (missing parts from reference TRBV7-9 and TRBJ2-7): DTGVSQNPRHKITKRGQNVTFRCDPISEHNRLYWYRQTLGQGPEFLTYFQNEAQLEKSRLLSDRFSAERPKGSFSTLEIQRTEQGDSAMYLCASSLGGVEEQYFGPGTRLTVT.

The CDR3 nucleotides read TGTGCCAGCAAGATAACAGGGGTCTATGGCTACACCTTC. Translation gives CASKITGVYGYTF. V gene TRBV6-5 combines with J gene TRBJ1-2; 7 bases map to TRBD1. Trimming at V came to 7 bases and at J to 4 bases, leaving 6 bases not matched to a gene. The CDR3 has 13 residues. Germline CDR1 MNHEY, CDR2 SVGAGI.

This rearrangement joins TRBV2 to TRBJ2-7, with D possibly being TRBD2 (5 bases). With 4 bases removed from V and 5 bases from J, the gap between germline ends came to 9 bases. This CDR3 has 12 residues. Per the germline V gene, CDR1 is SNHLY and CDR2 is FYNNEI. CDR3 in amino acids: CASSASGNEQYF. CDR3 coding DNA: TGTGCCAGCAGTGCTTCGGGGAACGAGCAGTACTTC.

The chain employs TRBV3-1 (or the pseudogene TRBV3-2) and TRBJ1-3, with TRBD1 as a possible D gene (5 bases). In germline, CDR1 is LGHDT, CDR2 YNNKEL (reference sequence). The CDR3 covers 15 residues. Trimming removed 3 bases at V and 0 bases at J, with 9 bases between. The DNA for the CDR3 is TGTGCCAGCAGCCAGACAGTAATCTCTGGAAACACCATATATTTT. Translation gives CASSQTVISGNTIYF.

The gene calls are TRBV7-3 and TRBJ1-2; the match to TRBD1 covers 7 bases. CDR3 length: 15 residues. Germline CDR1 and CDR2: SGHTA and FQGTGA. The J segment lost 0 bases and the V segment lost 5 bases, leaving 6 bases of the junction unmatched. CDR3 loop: CASSLRTGANYGYTF. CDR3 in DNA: TGTGCCAGCAGCCTCCGGACAGGAGCTAACTATGGCTACACCTTC.

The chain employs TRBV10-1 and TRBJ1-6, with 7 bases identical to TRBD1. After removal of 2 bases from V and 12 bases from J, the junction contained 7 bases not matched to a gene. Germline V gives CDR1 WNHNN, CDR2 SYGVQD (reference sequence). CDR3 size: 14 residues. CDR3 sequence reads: CASSETGAGVPLHF. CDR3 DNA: TGCGCCAGCAGTGAGACAGGGGCCGGGGTACCCCTCCACTTT.

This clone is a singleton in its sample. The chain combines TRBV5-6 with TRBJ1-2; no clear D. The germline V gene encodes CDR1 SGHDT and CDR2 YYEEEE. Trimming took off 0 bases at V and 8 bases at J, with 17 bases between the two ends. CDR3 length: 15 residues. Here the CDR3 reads CASSLDVGPTYGYTF. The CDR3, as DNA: TGTGCCAGCAGCTTGGACGTTGGGCCCACCTACGGCTACACCTTC.

CDR3 protein: CASSHGGTEAFF. The CDR3 DNA is TGTGCCAGCAGTCACGGGGGCACTGAAGCTTTCTTT. V and J are TRBV6-5 and TRBJ1-1; D may be TRBD1 (5 bases). Trimming removed 5 bases from V and 4 bases from J, with 8 bases in between. The CDR3 spans 12 residues. CDR1 and CDR2 from the germline V gene are MNHEY and SVGAGI.

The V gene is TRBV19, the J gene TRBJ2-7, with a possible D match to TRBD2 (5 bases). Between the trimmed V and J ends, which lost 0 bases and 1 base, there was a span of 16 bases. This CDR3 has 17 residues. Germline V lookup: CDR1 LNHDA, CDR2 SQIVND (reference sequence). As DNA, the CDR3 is TGTGCCAGTAGTATAGACAAAAGGAAGGAGGCTTCCTACGAGCAGTACTTC. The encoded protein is CASSIDKRKEASYEQYF. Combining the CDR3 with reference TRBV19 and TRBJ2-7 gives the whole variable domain DGGITQSPKYLFRKEGQNVTLSCEQNLNHDAMYWYRQDPGQGLRLIYYSQIVNDFQKGDIAEGYSVSREKKESFPLTVTSAQKNPTAFYLCASSIDKRKEASYEQYFGPGTRLTVT.

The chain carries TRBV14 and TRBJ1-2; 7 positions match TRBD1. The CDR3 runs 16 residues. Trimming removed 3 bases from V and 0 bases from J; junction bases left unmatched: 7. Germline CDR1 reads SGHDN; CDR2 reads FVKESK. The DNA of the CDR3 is TGTGCCAGCAGCCACCGACAGGGTAGAGCTAACTATGGCTACACCTTC. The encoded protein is CASSHRQGRANYGYTF.

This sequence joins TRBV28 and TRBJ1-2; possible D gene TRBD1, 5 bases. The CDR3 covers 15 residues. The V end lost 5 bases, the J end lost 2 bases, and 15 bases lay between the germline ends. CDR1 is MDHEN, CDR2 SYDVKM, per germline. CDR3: CASSLSRTRNYGYTF. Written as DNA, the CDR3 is TGTGCCAGCAGTCTCTCACGGACACGGAACTATGGCTACACCTTC.

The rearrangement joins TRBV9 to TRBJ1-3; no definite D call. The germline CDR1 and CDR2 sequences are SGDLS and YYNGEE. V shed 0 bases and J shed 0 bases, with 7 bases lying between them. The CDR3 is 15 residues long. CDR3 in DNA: TGTGCCAGCAGCGTAGCCGGGAACTCTGGAAACACCATATATTTT. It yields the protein CASSVAGNSGNTIYF.

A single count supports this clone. CDR3 coding DNA: TGTGCCAGCAGCTTAAGGACTAGCGGGGGCACAGATACGCAGTATTTT. This encodes CASSLRTSGGTDTQYF. This chain uses TRBV5-5 with TRBJ2-3; 12 positions agree with TRBD2. CDR3 size: 16 residues. The germline gives CDR1 SGHKS, CDR2 YYEKEE (reference sequence). V shed 2 bases and J 1 base; nucleotides not matched to a gene: 2.

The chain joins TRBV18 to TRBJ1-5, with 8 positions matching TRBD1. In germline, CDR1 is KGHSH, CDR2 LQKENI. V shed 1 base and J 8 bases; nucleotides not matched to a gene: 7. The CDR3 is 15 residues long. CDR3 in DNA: TGTGCCAGCTCACCACGACAGGGGCAGGGGGAGCCCCAGCATTTT. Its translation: CASSPRQGQGEPQHF.

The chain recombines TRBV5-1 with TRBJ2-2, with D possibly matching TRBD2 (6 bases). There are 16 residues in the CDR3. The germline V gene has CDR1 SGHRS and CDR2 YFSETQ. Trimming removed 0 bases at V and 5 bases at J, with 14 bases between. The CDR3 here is CASSLEGRGTTGELFF. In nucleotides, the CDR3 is TGCGCCAGCAGCTTGGAGGGGCGAGGGACTACCGGGGAGCTGTTTTTT.

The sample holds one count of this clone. CDR3 DNA: TGTGCCTGGAGTGTACCCCCCGGACTGGGTTCACCCCTCCACTTT. This sequence encodes CAWSVPPGLGSPLHF. The chain recombines TRBV30 with TRBJ1-6; D not resolved. From germline, CDR1 is GTSNPN and CDR2 SVGIG (reference sequence). Trimming removed 0 bases at V and 9 bases at J, with 15 bases between. The CDR3 covers 15 residues.

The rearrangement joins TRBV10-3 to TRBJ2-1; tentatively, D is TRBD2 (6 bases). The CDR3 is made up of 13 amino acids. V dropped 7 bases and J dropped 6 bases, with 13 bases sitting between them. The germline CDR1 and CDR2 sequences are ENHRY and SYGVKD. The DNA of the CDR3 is TGTGCCATCACTAGGGGACTCCTCAATGAGCAGTTCTTC. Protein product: CAITRGLLNEQFF.